This T cell receptor (beta chain) was captured by sequencing in a study of T-cell reconstitution after alpha-beta-depleted transplantation in children. Unique molecular identifiers were incorporated during preparation of the TCRbeta library. TCRdb reprocessed the PCR reads via MiXCR and lists one record per CDR3 protein. The sample includes a few hundred thousand distinct CDR3 sequences, under 13% seen only once; the top ten take 2.4%. Trimming cost V 0 bases and J 1 base, with 7 bases left between them. The CDR3 runs to 15 residues. Germline lookup yields CDR1 MGHRA and CDR2 YSYEKL. This chain joins TRBV4-1 and TRBJ1-3; D unresolved. This TCR was recovered from a human donor who donated a stem cell graft to a child with acute lymphoblastic leukemia. The sample consisted of PBMCs from the stem cell graft donor, taken from the stem cell graft. This CDR3 reads CASSQDPGSGNTIYF. The CDR3 DNA sequence: TGCGCCAGCAGCCAAGATCCGGGTTCTGGAAACACCATATATTTT.